The 13 T cell receptor beta chains reported below all come from one sample, sequenced in a study of blood T cells in healthy people across ages. Primed by a sample-barcoded 5' primer and a J-beta primer mix, a second PCR proceeded for 7 to 11 cycles. TCRdb reprocessed the 5' RACE reads via MiXCR and lists one record per CDR3 protein. The data show approximately 580,000 distinct CDR3 sequences, with around 24% seen just once and 8.7% held by the top ten. The sample was also linked to a second study, of T cells of mothers and their children.

The sample was blood. The receptors stem from a boy aged 5 to 17 in good health.

A word on this clonotype: One junction end disagrees with the germline gene, perhaps due to a read error. This chain's CDR3 is CTSSQYGQASYEQYF. CDR3 coding DNA: TGTACCAGCAGCCAATATGGACAGGCCTCATACGAGCAGTACTTC. The rearrangement joins TRBV3-1 to TRBJ2-7; TRBD1 agrees at 7 bases. The CDR3 is 15 residues long. The germline gives CDR1 LGHDT, CDR2 YNNKEL (reference sequence).

This clonotype was found a few times. The rearrangement links TRBV9 to TRBJ2-7; TRBD1 might be the D (5 bases). V gave up 0 bases and J gave up 5 bases, with 12 bases separating them. CDR1 SGDLS and CDR2 YYNGEE come from the germline V gene. The CDR3 contains 14 residues. The CDR3 region has the DNA TGTGCCAGCAGCGTAGAAGGCAGGGCGAACGAGCAGTACTTC. As protein: CASSVEGRANEQYF.

This clonotype was seen more than once but under ten times. J is TRBJ2-5 and V is TRBV12-3 or TRBV12-4; D remains ambiguous. The DNA end is a closer match to TRBJ2-7, so the J assignment may be wrong. The CDR3 extends over 11 amino acids. The chain's CDR3 is CASSSLYEQYF. The DNA for the CDR3 is TGTGCCAGCAGCTCCTTATACGAGCAGTACTTC.

Ten or more counts support this clonotype. The rearrangement links TRBV20-1 to TRBJ2-3; D might be TRBD1 or TRBD2, each matching 5 bases. This CDR3 contains 12 residues. Germline CDR1 DFQATT, CDR2 SNEGSKA (reference sequence). The V and J ends lost 5 bases and 2 bases respectively, with 8 bases between them. CDR3 in DNA: TGCAGTGCTGGGACCCACACAGATACGCAGTATTTT. Translated, it gives CSAGTHTDTQYF.

This sequence joins TRBV12-3 or TRBV12-4 and TRBJ1-2; D not certain. V dropped 0 bases and J dropped 5 bases, with 10 bases sitting between them. This CDR3 is built from 14 residues. In DNA form, the CDR3 reads TGTGCCAGCAGTTTAGCGCAAAGGGTGTATGGCTACACCTTC. Protein product: CASSLAQRVYGYTF.

CDR3 sequence: CASSLWGQGSNQPQHF. CDR3 nucleotide sequence: TGTGCCAGCAGCTTATGGGGGCAAGGGAGCAATCAGCCCCAGCATTTT. J is TRBJ1-5 and V is TRBV7-8, with TRBD1 as a possible D gene (6 bases). Germline V CDR1 and CDR2: SGHVS, FQNEAQ. V dropped 2 bases and J dropped 1 base, with 12 bases sitting between them. The CDR3 contains 16 residues. Drawing the rest from reference TRBV7-8 and TRBJ1-5, the complete variable domain is GAGVSQSPRYKVAKRGQDVALRCDPISGHVSLFWYQQALGQGPEFLTYFQNEAQLDKSGLPSDRFFAERPEGSVSTLKIQRTQQEDSAVYLCASSLWGQGSNQPQHFGDGTRLSIL.

Notes on this clonotype: A read error may account for a junction end that differs from germline. The V gene is TRBV5-1, the J gene TRBJ1-5; 8 bases align to TRBD1. The V gene's germline CDR1 is SGHRS and CDR2 YFSETQ. The CDR3 runs to 13 residues. DNA of the CDR3: TGCGCCAGCAGCCGGACAGGGTATCAGCCCCAACATTTT. It translates to CASSRTGYQPQHF.

The rearrangement uses TRBV20-1 and TRBJ2-2; D perhaps matches TRBD2 (7 bases). Germline V gene lookup returns CDR1 DFQATT and CDR2 SNEGSKA (reference sequence). CDR3 size: 14 residues. The V end was cut by 3 bases, the J end by 5 bases, with 13 bases between. CDR3 sequence: CSASKGGGTGELFF. In nucleotides, the CDR3 is TGCAGTGCTAGTAAGGGGGGAGGGACCGGGGAGCTGTTTTTT.

V is TRBV29-1 and J is TRBJ2-3; 10 positions match TRBD1. V shed 7 bases and J 2 bases; nucleotides not matched to a gene: 6. The V gene's germline CDR1 is SQVTM and CDR2 ANQGSEA. The CDR3 is 14 amino acids. This chain's CDR3 is CSGRTGGPTDTQYF. CDR3 DNA sequence: TGCAGCGGAAGGACAGGGGGTCCCACAGATACGCAGTATTTT.

The chain links TRBV6-2 or TRBV6-3 to TRBJ2-4, with D unclear. Germline loops: CDR1 MNHEY, CDR2 SVGEGT. V lost 6 bases to trimming and J lost 0 bases, with 24 bases between them. The CDR3 spans 19 residues. CDR3: CASSPEMLLSPLAKNIQYF. CDR3 nucleotides: TGTGCCAGCAGCCCCGAAATGTTGTTATCTCCGCTAGCCAAAAACATTCAGTACTTC.

This clonotype was detected only a few times. The chain uses TRBV7-2 and TRBJ1-4; D might be TRBD1 (5 bases). Germline V CDR1 and CDR2: SGHTA, FQGNSA. The CDR3 has 17 amino acids. Trimming shortened V by 1 base and J by 14 bases, and 26 bases separated the two germline ends. The CDR3 is CASSLVGHGAANLRLFF. The DNA for the CDR3 is TGTGCCAGCAGCTTAGTAGGCCACGGGGCCGCCAACTTACGGCTGTTTTTT.

Regarding this clonotype: The junction and the germline gene differ at one end; a read error may be behind it. V and J are TRBV20-1 and TRBJ2-1; tentative D call: TRBD2 (5 bases). The end of the DNA aligns better with TRBJ2-5, so the J call may be wrong. Germline CDR1 DFQATT, CDR2 SNEGSKA (reference sequence). This CDR3 is 10 amino acids long. CDR3 sequence reads: CSWERETQYF. The CDR3, as DNA: TGTTCATGGGAGAGGGAGACCCAGTACTTC.

This clonotype appeared a few times. The V call is TRBV12-3 or TRBV12-4, the J call TRBJ1-4; 8 bases match TRBD1. V trimming: 7 bases; J trimming: 8 bases; junction bases outside the gene matches: 6. The CDR3 has 13 residues. The CDR3 DNA is TGTGCCAGCACCGACAGGGGCTGGGAAAAACTGTTTTTT. As protein: CASTDRGWEKLFF.